What follows are 20 T cell receptor beta chains derived from one specimen sequenced in a study of blood T cell repertoires in COVID-19. Clones were read by immunoSEQ multiplex PCR, and TCRdb kept only the in-frame ones, dropping some. In the table there are around 97,000 clones, over 70% of which are singletons. Sequencing input: peripheral blood. The receptors were sampled from a human donor in a cohort sampled during active or convalescent COVID-19.

This clone was seen just once. The gene calls are TRBV7-9 and TRBJ2-1; TRBD2 matches 11 bases. The CDR3 is 18 amino acids. After removal of 5 bases from V and 0 bases from J, the junction contained 9 bases not matched to a gene. Germline values: CDR1 SEHNR, CDR2 FQNEAQ (reference sequence). CDR3 loop: CASSLTGLADPSYNEQFF. CDR3 bases: TGTGCCAGCAGCCTCACGGGACTAGCGGATCCCTCCTACAATGAGCAGTTCTTC.

The chain couples TRBV27 to TRBJ2-1; TRBD1 matches 10 bases. This CDR3 comprises 19 residues. V was clipped by 6 bases and J by 7 bases; unmatched bases: 21. In germline, CDR1 is MNHEY, CDR2 SMNVEV (reference sequence). CDR3 nucleotide sequence: TGTGCCAGCAGATGGGGGCCGGGACAGGGGATTTTGGGTCAGAATGAGCAGTTCTTC. It is translated as CASRWGPGQGILGQNEQFF.

The rearrangement uses TRBV11-2 and TRBJ2-7; 9 bases agree with TRBD1. Germline V gives CDR1 SGHAT, CDR2 FQNNGV. The length of the CDR3 is 14 residues. After removal of 6 bases from V and 3 bases from J, the junction contained 6 bases not matched to a gene. The CDR3 sequence is CASSQTGGHYEQYF. For the CDR3, the DNA is TGTGCCAGCAGTCAGACAGGGGGGCACTACGAGCAGTACTTC.

This chain connects TRBV27 to TRBJ2-5, with a possible D match to TRBD2 (5 bases). The CDR3 loop spans 16 amino acids. Trimming took off 7 bases at V and 5 bases at J, with 23 bases between the two ends. Germline loops: CDR1 MNHEY, CDR2 SMNVEV (reference sequence). CDR3 in amino acids: CASKARGRSPGETQYF. CDR3 DNA: TGTGCCAGCAAGGCCCGAGGGCGGTCCCCTGGGGAGACCCAGTACTTC.

The chain links TRBV3-1 (or the pseudogene TRBV3-2) to TRBJ2-5; 12 nucleotides line up with TRBD2. V gave up 4 bases and J gave up 3 bases; unmatched junction bases: 12. The CDR3 spans 18 residues. Germline V gene data show CDR1 as LGHDT and CDR2 as YNNKEL (reference sequence). CDR3 sequence reads: CASSLLSGLAGSKETQYF. The CDR3 coding sequence is TGTGCCAGCAGCCTACTCTCAGGACTAGCGGGGTCCAAAGAGACCCAGTACTTC.

The sample holds a few counts of this clone. The chain links TRBV7-2 to TRBJ2-3, with D possibly TRBD1 on 6 matching bases. Per germline, CDR1 SGHTA and CDR2 FQGNSA. V lost 5 bases and J 6 bases, leaving 18 bases between the germline ends. The length of the CDR3 is 15 residues. This CDR3 reads CASSNGRGNRDTQYF. In DNA, the CDR3 is TGTGCCAGCAGCAATGGAAGGGGGAACAGGGATACGCAGTATTTT.

This chain joins TRBV11-2 and TRBJ2-5; 8 bases align to TRBD2. CDR1 and CDR2 (germline): SGHAT, FQNNGV. The CDR3 is 15 residues long. Trimming took 0 bases from V and 4 from J; bases not matched to a gene: 4. The CDR3 protein is CASSLDGRGGETQYF. The DNA for the CDR3 is TGTGCCAGCAGCTTAGATGGCCGGGGGGGAGAGACCCAGTACTTC.

This chain uses TRBV5-5 with TRBJ2-1; a weak D match, TRBD2 (6 bases). V gave up 5 bases and J gave up 1 base, with 16 bases separating them. This CDR3 is built from 16 residues. Germline CDR1 and CDR2: SGHKS and YYEKEE (reference sequence). CDR3 nucleotides: TGTGCCAGCAGGTCTGTGGGGGGTGGTTCCTACAATGAGCAGTTCTTC. Its protein is CASRSVGGGSYNEQFF.

V and J are TRBV23-1 and TRBJ2-3; the D gene is possibly TRBD2 (6 bases). TRBV23-1 is treated as an ORF (open reading frame) with a function not yet certain. The CDR3 runs to 11 residues. V was pared by 6 bases and J by 5 bases, with 6 bases between. The CDR3 DNA reads as TGCGCCAGCAGCGGGGGAGATACGCAGTATTTT. This gives the protein CASSGGDTQYF.

The chain combines TRBV13 with TRBJ1-4; 8 bases line up with TRBD1. The germline V gene has CDR1 PRHDT and CDR2 FYEKMQ (reference sequence). This CDR3 is built from 14 residues. V was pared by 4 bases and J by 6 bases, with 4 bases of the junction left unmatched. The CDR3 sequence is CASSWTGIDEKLFF. In DNA form, the CDR3 reads TGTGCCAGCAGCTGGACAGGGATTGATGAAAAACTGTTTTTT.

This clone was counted a single time. The rearrangement links TRBV7-9 to TRBJ2-4; perhaps TRBD2 as D (6 bases). The CDR3 is 16 residues long. Germline V CDR1 and CDR2: SEHNR, FQNEAQ (reference sequence). Trimming cost V 6 bases and J 1 base, with 16 bases left between them. The CDR3 bases are TGTGCCAGCAGACCCACGGACGGAGGGGCCAAAAACATTCAGTACTTC. Translated: CASRPTDGGAKNIQYF.

This clone was found once. The chain couples TRBV29-1 to TRBJ2-3; 7 bases are shared with TRBD2. Germline CDR1 reads SQVTM; CDR2 reads ANQGSEA. The CDR3 is made up of 15 amino acids. V was clipped by 6 bases and J by 3 bases; unmatched bases: 12. This CDR3 reads CSVAVRGSRTDTQYF. For the CDR3, the DNA is TGCAGCGTGGCGGTGCGGGGGTCGAGGACAGATACGCAGTATTTT.

The chain employs TRBV25-1 and TRBJ2-7; 9 bases align to TRBD1. The junction had 4 bases not matched to a gene; V was cut back by 6 bases and J by 7 bases. The length of the CDR3 is 12 residues. Germline loops: CDR1 MGHDK, CDR2 SYGVNS. The CDR3 sequence: CASRGQGGEQYF. CDR3 sequence (DNA): TGTGCCAGCAGGGGACAGGGCGGGGAGCAGTACTTC.

This chain connects TRBV30 to TRBJ2-2; 13 bases match TRBD2. The germline V gene encodes CDR1 GTSNPN and CDR2 SVGIG (reference sequence). Losses at the gene ends were 4 bases for V and 7 bases for J; bases not matched to a gene: 3. This CDR3 has 14 residues. CDR3 sequence reads: CAWKGLAGRGELFF. As DNA, the CDR3 is TGTGCCTGGAAGGGACTAGCGGGGCGCGGGGAGCTGTTTTTT.

The rearrangement links TRBV24-1 to TRBJ1-5; a possible D gene is TRBD1 (5 bases). The ends were cut back, 3 bases at V and 2 bases at J, with 13 bases in the middle. Germline lookup yields CDR1 KGHDR and CDR2 SFDVKD. CDR3 length: 16 amino acids. The CDR3 DNA reads as TGTGCCACCAGTGATCTAAAAGGGGCGGGCAATCAGCCCCAGCATTTT. Translated, it gives CATSDLKGAGNQPQHF.

The rearrangement uses TRBV4-2 and TRBJ2-1, with TRBD2 matching over 13 bases. V shed 3 bases, J shed 8 bases, and the junction held 7 bases outside the gene matches. The CDR3 is 16 residues long. Germline values: CDR1 LGHNA, CDR2 YNFKEQ. The CDR3 DNA reads TGTGCCAGCAGCCAGGAGACTAGCGGGGGGTTCGATGAGCAGTTCTTC. Its translation is CASSQETSGGFDEQFF.

The V call is TRBV7-2, the J call TRBJ1-1; D might be TRBD1 (6 bases). This CDR3 has 14 residues. In germline, CDR1 is SGHTA, CDR2 FQGNSA. The germline V and J ends were trimmed by 1 base and 5 bases, with 11 bases remaining between them. In nucleotides, the CDR3 is TGTGCCAGCAGCTTAGTGGGAAGGGGGACTGAAGCTTTCTTT. Amino acids: CASSLVGRGTEAFF.

The genes are TRBV19 and TRBJ2-1; 14 bases line up with TRBD2. V trimming: 4 bases; J trimming: 10 bases; junction bases outside the gene matches: 6. From germline, CDR1 is LNHDA and CDR2 SQIVND (reference sequence). The CDR3 has 15 amino acids. The CDR3: CASSTGTSGGQEQFF. CDR3 sequence (DNA): TGTGCCAGTAGTACCGGGACTAGCGGGGGACAGGAGCAGTTCTTC.

This clone was recorded once. At one end the junction does not follow the germline gene, possibly because of a read error. The V call is TRBV6-2 or TRBV6-3, the J call TRBJ1-5; perhaps TRBD1 as D (6 bases). Germline V gives CDR1 MNHEY, CDR2 SVGEGT. The CDR3 spans 13 residues. CDR3 sequence: CASSYRDNQSQHF. The CDR3 nucleotides are TGTGCCAGCAGTTACAGGGACAATCAGTCCCAGCATTTT.

Of note for this clone: The junction departs from germline at one end; a sequencing error may be responsible. The CDR3 DNA is TGTGCCAGCAGTAAGGACAGGGGTTTTAGCTTC. Residues: CASSKDRGFSF. The chain has TRBV3-1 (or the pseudogene TRBV3-2) and TRBJ2-7, with TRBD1 identical over 9 bases. Looked up from germline, CDR1 is LGHDT and CDR2 is YNNKEL (reference sequence). The CDR3 spans 11 residues.